The 17 T cell receptor beta chains given below trace back to one sample, sequenced in a study of blood T cell repertoires in COVID-19. Data came from immunoSEQ multiplex PCR; TCRdb stores just in-frame clones and leaves some out. The sample has approximately 280,000 clones; 75% to 95% are singletons. The source material was peripheral blood. The origin of the receptors is a woman aged 25 to 39 with COVID-19, enrolled during active disease.

This clone has only a few counts. The rearrangement joins TRBV21-1 to TRBJ1-5. TRBV21-1 is a recognized pseudogene. This CDR3 contains 15 residues. CDR3 sequence: CASSKVGGSNQPQHF. Here the CDR3 DNA reads TGTGCCAGCAGCAAAGTTGGCGGGAGCAATCAGCCCCAGCATTTT.

The chain joins TRBV7-2 to TRBJ2-7, with 9 nucleotides matching TRBD2. Germline trimming cut 6 bases from V and 2 bases from J; bases unmatched to any gene: 8. This CDR3 region has 15 residues. From germline, CDR1 is SGHTA and CDR2 FQGNSA. This CDR3 reads CASRKEVAGAYEQYF. The DNA of the CDR3 is TGTGCCAGCAGGAAAGAGGTAGCGGGGGCCTACGAGCAGTACTTC.

The chain joins TRBV27 to TRBJ2-7; 14 nucleotides align to TRBD2. The V gene end was trimmed by 4 bases and the J gene end by 2 bases; junction bases not matched to a gene: 10. The CDR3 extends over 18 amino acids. CDR1 is MNHEY, CDR2 SMNVEV, per germline (reference sequence). The CDR3 nucleotides read TGTGCCAGCAGTTCTCTGGGACTAGCGGGAGAGGGGCCCTACGAGCAGTACTTC. The encoded protein is CASSSLGLAGEGPYEQYF.

The chain is built from TRBV18 and TRBJ2-1; TRBD1 might be the D (6 bases). This CDR3 contains 13 residues. V lost 2 bases to trimming and J lost 6 bases, with 8 bases between them. Germline V gives CDR1 KGHSH, CDR2 LQKENI. The CDR3 DNA sequence: TGTGCCAGCTCACCAGGACAGAGCAATGAGCAGTTCTTC. Its translation: CASSPGQSNEQFF.

This clone was counted once. Sequence at one end of the junction differs from germline and may be a read error. The chain carries TRBV7-7 and TRBJ2-3; 8 nucleotides align to TRBD2. This CDR3 is built from 15 residues. CDR1 is SSHAT, CDR2 FNYEAQ, per germline (reference sequence). The CDR3 region is CASSSSGLVTDTQYF. CDR3 bases: TGTGCTAGCAGCTCTAGCGGGCTGGTCACAGATACGCAGTATTTT.

This chain connects TRBV9 to TRBJ1-2; D not resolved. The germline V gene encodes CDR1 SGDLS and CDR2 YYNGEE. The CDR3 sequence is 11 residues long. Trimming cost V 4 bases and J 4 bases, with 5 bases left between them. The CDR3 is CASSSFYGYTF. The DNA for the CDR3 is TGTGCCAGCAGCTCGTTCTATGGCTACACCTTC.

For this clone: This sample also contains other DNA sequences that code for the same CDR3. The V gene is TRBV28, the J gene TRBJ1-5; D is uncertain. The CDR3 length is 13 residues. The V gene lost 5 bases and the J gene lost 2 bases, with 7 bases spanning the gap. Germline V gene lookup returns CDR1 MDHEN and CDR2 SYDVKM. CDR3 nucleotides: TGTGCCAGCAGTCCCCAGGGCAATCAGCCCCAGCATTTT. Translation: CASSPQGNQPQHF.

The chain carries TRBV27 and TRBJ1-1; D is possibly TRBD1 (6 bases). This CDR3 is built from 14 residues. Trimming pared 2 bases from V and 3 bases from J, leaving 10 bases between. In germline, CDR1 is MNHEY, CDR2 SMNVEV (reference sequence). This CDR3 reads CASSLTGLYTEAFF. CDR3 DNA sequence: TGTGCCAGCAGTTTAACAGGGCTGTACACTGAAGCTTTCTTT.

V usage is TRBV27 and J usage is TRBJ1-5; D gene uncertain. Germline V gene lookup returns CDR1 MNHEY and CDR2 SMNVEV (reference sequence). V lost 6 bases, J lost 5 bases, and 14 bases lay in between. The CDR3 is 14 residues long. Written as DNA, the CDR3 is TGTGCCAGCAGACGATGGCGGTTGGATCAGCCCCAGCATTTT. It is translated as CASRRWRLDQPQHF.

V is TRBV6-6 and J is TRBJ2-7; 10 nucleotides line up with TRBD1. V lost 2 bases to trimming and J lost 6 bases; unmatched junction nucleotides: 4. The CDR3 runs 14 residues. Germline V CDR1 and CDR2: MNHNY, SVGAGI (reference sequence). The CDR3 sequence: CASSYEGQGGEQYF. DNA for the CDR3: TGTGCCAGCAGTTACGAAGGACAGGGGGGCGAGCAGTACTTC.

This chain uses TRBV2 with TRBJ2-7; 11 bases fit TRBD1. Looked up from germline, CDR1 is SNHLY and CDR2 is FYNNEI. The V gene end was trimmed by 8 bases and the J gene end by 2 bases; junction bases not matched to a gene: 2. The CDR3 runs 13 residues. This chain's CDR3 is CASWDRGTYEQYF. The CDR3 region has the DNA TGTGCCAGCTGGGACAGGGGGACCTACGAGCAGTACTTC.

The gene calls are TRBV3-1 (or the pseudogene TRBV3-2) and TRBJ1-6; D ambiguous. The CDR3 totals 12 residues. Trimming took 0 bases from V and 10 from J, leaving 4 bases between them. CDR1 and CDR2 (germline): LGHDT, YNNKEL (reference sequence). The DNA of the CDR3 is TGTGCCAGCAGCCAAGACATCTCACCCCTCCACTTT. It is translated as CASSQDISPLHF.

The chain recombines TRBV28 with TRBJ2-7; D unclear. Germline V lookup: CDR1 MDHEN, CDR2 SYDVKM. This CDR3 has 13 amino acids. The V end lost 7 bases, the J end lost 6 bases, and 16 bases lay between the germline ends. As DNA, the CDR3 is TGTGCCAGCATGTCTACCCAAAGTGGCGAGCAGTACTTC. Translation: CASMSTQSGEQYF.

This rearrangement joins TRBV9 to TRBJ2-1; 10 bases agree with TRBD2. The CDR3 has 15 amino acids. The germline CDR1 and CDR2 sequences are SGDLS and YYNGEE. V lost 0 bases and J lost 4; bases outside the gene matches: 1. The CDR3 DNA is TGTGCCAGCAGCGTAGAAGCGGGAGGGTACAATGAGCAGTTCTTC. It encodes CASSVEAGGYNEQFF.

V gene TRBV6-5 combines with J gene TRBJ1-6; D perhaps matches TRBD1 (5 bases). V lost 10 bases and J 3 bases, leaving 13 bases between the germline ends. The CDR3 length is 14 residues. From germline, CDR1 is MNHEY and CDR2 SVGAGI. The CDR3 region is CATGRVVYNSPLHF. In nucleotides, the CDR3 is TGTGCCACGGGCAGGGTTGTCTATAATTCACCCCTCCACTTT.

The chain couples TRBV24-1 to TRBJ1-5; the D is unclear. The CDR3 extends over 15 amino acids. V was cut by 5 bases and J by 0 bases, with 10 bases left in between. Germline V gene lookup returns CDR1 KGHDR and CDR2 SFDVKD. The CDR3 protein is CATSAGGDSNQPQHF. As DNA, the CDR3 is TGTGCCACCAGTGCGGGAGGAGATAGCAATCAGCCCCAGCATTTT.

This chain joins TRBV18 and TRBJ1-5; D remains unclear. Germline V gene sequence: CDR1 KGHSH, CDR2 LQKENI. Trimming pared 5 bases from V and 2 bases from J, leaving 16 bases between. This CDR3 is built from 16 residues. CDR3 coding DNA: TGTGCCAGCTCATTTCGGGCCATGGAGGGCAATCAGCCCCAGCATTTT. Residues: CASSFRAMEGNQPQHF.